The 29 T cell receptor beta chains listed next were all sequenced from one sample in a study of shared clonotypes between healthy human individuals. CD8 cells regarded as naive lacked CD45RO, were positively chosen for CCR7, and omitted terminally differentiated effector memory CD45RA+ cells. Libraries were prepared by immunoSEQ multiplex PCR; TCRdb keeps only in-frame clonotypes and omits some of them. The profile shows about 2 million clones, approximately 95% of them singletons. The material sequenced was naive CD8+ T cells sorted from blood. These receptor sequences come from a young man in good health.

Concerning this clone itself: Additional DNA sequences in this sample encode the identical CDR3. The CDR3 sequence: CASSYSGGSYNEQFF. The CDR3 DNA is TGTGCCAGCAGCTATAGCGGGGGATCCTACAATGAGCAGTTCTTC. The rearrangement joins TRBV5-4 to TRBJ2-1, with TRBD2 identical over 9 bases. After removal of 3 bases from V and 1 base from J, the junction contained 2 bases not matched to a gene. Per the germline V gene, CDR1 is SGHNT and CDR2 is YYREEE (reference sequence). This CDR3 has 15 amino acids.

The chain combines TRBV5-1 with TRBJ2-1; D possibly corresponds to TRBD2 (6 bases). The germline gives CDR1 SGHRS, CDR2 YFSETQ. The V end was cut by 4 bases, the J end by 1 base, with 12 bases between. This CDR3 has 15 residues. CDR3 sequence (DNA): TGCGCCAGCAGCCTGAACAGCGGGTCCTACAATGAGCAGTTCTTC. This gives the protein CASSLNSGSYNEQFF.

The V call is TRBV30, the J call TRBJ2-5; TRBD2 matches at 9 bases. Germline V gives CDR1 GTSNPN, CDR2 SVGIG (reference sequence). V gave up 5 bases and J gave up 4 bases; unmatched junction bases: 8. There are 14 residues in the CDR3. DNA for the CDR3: TGTGCCTGGGATCTGCTAGCGGGACTAGAGACCCAGTACTTC. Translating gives CAWDLLAGLETQYF.

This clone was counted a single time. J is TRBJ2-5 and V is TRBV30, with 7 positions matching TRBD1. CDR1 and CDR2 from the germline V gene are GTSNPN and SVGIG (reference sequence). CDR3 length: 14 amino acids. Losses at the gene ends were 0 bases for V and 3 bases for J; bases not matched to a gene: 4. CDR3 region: CAWSVGQGEETQYF. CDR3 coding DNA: TGTGCCTGGAGTGTAGGGCAGGGGGAAGAGACCCAGTACTTC.

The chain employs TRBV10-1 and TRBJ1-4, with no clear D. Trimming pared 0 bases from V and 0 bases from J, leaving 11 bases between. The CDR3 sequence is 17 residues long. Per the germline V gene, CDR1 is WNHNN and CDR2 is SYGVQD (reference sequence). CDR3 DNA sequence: TGCGCCAGCAGTGAGTCGACTTTGGGTTCAACTAATGAAAAACTGTTTTTT. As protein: CASSESTLGSTNEKLFF.

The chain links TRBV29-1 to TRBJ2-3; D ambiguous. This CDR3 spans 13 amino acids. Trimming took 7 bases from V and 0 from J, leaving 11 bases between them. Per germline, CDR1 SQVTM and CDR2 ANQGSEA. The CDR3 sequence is CSGLASSTDTQYF. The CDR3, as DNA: TGCAGCGGGTTGGCCTCTAGCACAGATACGCAGTATTTT.

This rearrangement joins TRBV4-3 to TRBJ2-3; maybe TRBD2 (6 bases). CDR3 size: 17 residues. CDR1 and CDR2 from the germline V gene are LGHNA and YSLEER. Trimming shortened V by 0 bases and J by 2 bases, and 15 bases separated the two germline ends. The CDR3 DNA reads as TGCGCCAGCAGCCAAGAAGTGGCGGGACTGGCCACAGATACGCAGTATTTT. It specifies CASSQEVAGLATDTQYF.

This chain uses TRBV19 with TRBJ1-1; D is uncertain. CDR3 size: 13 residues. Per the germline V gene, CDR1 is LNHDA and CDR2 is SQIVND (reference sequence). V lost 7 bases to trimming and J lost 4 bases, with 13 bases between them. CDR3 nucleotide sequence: TGTGCCAGTACCATCACGGCAGGCACTGAAGCTTTCTTT. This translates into CASTITAGTEAFF.

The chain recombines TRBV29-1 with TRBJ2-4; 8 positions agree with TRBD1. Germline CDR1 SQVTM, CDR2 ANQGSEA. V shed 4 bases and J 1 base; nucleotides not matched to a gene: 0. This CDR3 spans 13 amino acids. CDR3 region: CSVAGGAKNIQYF. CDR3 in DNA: TGCAGCGTTGCAGGGGGCGCCAAAAACATTCAGTACTTC.

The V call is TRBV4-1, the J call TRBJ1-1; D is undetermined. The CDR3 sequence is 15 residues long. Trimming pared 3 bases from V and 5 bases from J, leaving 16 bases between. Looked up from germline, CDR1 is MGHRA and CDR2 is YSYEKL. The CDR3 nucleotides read TGCGCCAGCAGCCACCCGAGGCGGGGTGGTACTGAAGCTTTCTTT. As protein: CASSHPRRGGTEAFF.

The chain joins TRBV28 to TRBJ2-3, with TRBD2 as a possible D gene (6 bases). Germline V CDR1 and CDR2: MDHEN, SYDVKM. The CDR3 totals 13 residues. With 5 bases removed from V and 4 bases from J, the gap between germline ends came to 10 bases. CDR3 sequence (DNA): TGTGCCAGCAGTACGGGAGCCCCAGATACGCAGTATTTT. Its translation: CASSTGAPDTQYF.

The CDR3 DNA follows: TGTGCCTGGAGTCCAATTCCGGCAGGCCCCTGGGACTACGAGCAGTACTTC. Translation gives CAWSPIPAGPWDYEQYF. The J gene is TRBJ2-7, the V gene TRBV30; the D is unclear. CDR1 GTSNPN and CDR2 SVGIG come from the germline V gene (reference sequence). Trimming took off 2 bases at V and 3 bases at J, with 23 bases between the two ends. The CDR3 runs to 17 residues.

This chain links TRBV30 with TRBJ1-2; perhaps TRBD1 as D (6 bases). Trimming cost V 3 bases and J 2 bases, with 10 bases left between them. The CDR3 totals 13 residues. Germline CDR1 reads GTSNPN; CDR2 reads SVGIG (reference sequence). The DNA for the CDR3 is TGTGCCTGGAGACAGGGACGAAACTATGGCTACACCTTC. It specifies CAWRQGRNYGYTF.

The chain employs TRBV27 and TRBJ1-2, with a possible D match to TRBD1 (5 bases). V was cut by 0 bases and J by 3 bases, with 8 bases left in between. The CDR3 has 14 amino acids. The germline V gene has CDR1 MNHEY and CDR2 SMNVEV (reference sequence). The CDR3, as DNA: TGTGCCAGCAGTTTATCTGGGACCTACTATGGCTACACCTTC. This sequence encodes CASSLSGTYYGYTF.

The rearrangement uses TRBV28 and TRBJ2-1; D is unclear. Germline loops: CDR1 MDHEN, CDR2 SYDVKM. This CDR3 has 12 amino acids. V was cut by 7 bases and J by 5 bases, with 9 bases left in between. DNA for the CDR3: TGTGCCAGCACGCAGACAAACAATGAGCAGTTCTTC. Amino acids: CASTQTNNEQFF.

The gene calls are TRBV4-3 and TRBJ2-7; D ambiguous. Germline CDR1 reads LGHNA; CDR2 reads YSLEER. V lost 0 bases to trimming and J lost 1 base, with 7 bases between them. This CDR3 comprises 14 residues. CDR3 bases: TGCGCCAGCAGCCAAGATTGGAATTCCTACGAGCAGTACTTC. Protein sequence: CASSQDWNSYEQYF.

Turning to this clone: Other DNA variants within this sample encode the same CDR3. The CDR3 DNA follows: TGCGCCAGTTCCGGGCTCACAGATACGCAGTATTTT. Amino acids: CASSGLTDTQYF. The V and J genes are TRBV4-1 and TRBJ2-3; D remains unclear. V was trimmed by 9 bases and J by 2 bases, leaving 9 bases between them. Germline V lookup: CDR1 MGHRA, CDR2 YSYEKL. The CDR3 spans 12 residues.

In nucleotides, the CDR3 is TGTGCCAGCAGCTTTTTAGACGGACCCCCGGATCGCTACACCTTC. Protein sequence: CASSFLDGPPDRYTF. This chain joins TRBV5-6 and TRBJ1-2, with D unresolved. The CDR3 is 15 amino acids. Germline assignment: CDR1 SGHDT and CDR2 YYEEEE. Trimming took 2 bases from V and 9 from J, leaving 20 bases between them.

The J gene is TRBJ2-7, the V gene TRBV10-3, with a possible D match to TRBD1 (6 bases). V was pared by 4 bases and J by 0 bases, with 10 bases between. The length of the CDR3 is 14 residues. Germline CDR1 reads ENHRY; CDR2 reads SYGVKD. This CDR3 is CAISGFRGSYEQYF. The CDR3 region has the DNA TGTGCCATCAGTGGGTTCAGGGGCTCCTACGAGCAGTACTTC.

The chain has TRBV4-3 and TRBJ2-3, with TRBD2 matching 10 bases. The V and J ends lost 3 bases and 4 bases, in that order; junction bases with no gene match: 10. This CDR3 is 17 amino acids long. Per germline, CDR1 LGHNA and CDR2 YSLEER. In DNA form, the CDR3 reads TGCGCCAGCAGCCATGGCCTTCTAGCGGGAGTGGCAGATACGCAGTATTTT. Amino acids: CASSHGLLAGVADTQYF.

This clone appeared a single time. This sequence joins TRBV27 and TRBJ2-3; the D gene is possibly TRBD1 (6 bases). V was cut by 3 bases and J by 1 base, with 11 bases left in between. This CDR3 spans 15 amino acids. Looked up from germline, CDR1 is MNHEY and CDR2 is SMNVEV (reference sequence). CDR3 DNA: TGTGCCAGCAGTTTCCTTCGACAGGGCACAGATACGCAGTATTTT. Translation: CASSFLRQGTDTQYF.

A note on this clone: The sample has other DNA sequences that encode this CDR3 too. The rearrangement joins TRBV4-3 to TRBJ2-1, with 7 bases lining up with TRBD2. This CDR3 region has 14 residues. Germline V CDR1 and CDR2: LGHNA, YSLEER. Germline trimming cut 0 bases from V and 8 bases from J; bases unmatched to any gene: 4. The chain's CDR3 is CASSQDRAGDEQFF. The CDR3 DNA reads TGCGCCAGCAGCCAAGATAGGGCGGGGGATGAGCAGTTCTTC.

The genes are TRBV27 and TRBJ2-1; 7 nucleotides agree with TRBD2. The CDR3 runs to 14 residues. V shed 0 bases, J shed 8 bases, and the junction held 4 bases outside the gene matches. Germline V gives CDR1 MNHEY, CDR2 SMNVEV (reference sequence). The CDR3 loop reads CASSLSAGMHEQFF. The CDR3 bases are TGTGCCAGCAGTTTATCAGCGGGAATGCATGAGCAGTTCTTC.

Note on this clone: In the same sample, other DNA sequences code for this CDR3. The CDR3 nucleotides read TGTGCCAGCAGCTCAACAGGGAGCTACGAGCAGTACTTC. Protein product: CASSSTGSYEQYF. V is TRBV6-5 and J is TRBJ2-7; perhaps TRBD1 as D (6 bases). Germline CDR1 and CDR2: MNHEY and SVGAGI. CDR3 length: 13 amino acids. V was pared by 6 bases and J by 3 bases, with 12 bases between.

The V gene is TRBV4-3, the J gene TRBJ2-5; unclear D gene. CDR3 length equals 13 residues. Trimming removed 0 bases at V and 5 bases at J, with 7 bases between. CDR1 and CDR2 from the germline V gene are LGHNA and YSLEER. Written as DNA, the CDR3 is TGCGCCAGCAGCCAAGATTTTGGTGAGACCCAGTACTTC. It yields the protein CASSQDFGETQYF.

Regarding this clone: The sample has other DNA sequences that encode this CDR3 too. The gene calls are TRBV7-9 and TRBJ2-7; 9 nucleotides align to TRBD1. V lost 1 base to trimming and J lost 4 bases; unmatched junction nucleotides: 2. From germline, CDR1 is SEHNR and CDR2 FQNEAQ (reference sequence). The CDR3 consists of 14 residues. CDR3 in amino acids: CASSLGTGVYEQYF. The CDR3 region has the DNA TGTGCCAGCAGCTTAGGGACAGGGGTATACGAGCAGTACTTC.

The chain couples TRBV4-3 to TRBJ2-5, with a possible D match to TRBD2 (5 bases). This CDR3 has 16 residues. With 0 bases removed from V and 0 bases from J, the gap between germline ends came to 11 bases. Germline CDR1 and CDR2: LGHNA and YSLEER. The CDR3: CASSQDWRVDQETQYF. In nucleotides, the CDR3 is TGCGCCAGCAGCCAAGATTGGCGGGTGGACCAAGAGACCCAGTACTTC.

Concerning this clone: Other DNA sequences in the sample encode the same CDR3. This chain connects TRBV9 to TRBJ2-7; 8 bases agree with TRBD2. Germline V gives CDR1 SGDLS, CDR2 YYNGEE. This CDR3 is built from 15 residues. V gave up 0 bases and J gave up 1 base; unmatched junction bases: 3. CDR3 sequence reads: CASSVGAGASYEQYF. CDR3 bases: TGTGCCAGCAGCGTAGGAGCGGGAGCATCCTACGAGCAGTACTTC.

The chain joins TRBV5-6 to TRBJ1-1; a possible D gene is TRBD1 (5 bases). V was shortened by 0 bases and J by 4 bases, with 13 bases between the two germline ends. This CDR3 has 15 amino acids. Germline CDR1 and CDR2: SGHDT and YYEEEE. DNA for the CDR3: TGTGCCAGCAGCTTGGAGGTCAATAGGGGCACTGAAGCTTTCTTT. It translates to CASSLEVNRGTEAFF. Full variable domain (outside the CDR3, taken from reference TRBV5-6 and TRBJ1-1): DAGVTQSPTHLIKTRGQQVTLRCSPKSGHDTVSWYQQALGQGPQFIFQYYEEEERQRGNFPDRFSGHQFPNYSSELNVNALLLGDSALYLCASSLEVNRGTEAFFGQGTRLTVV.